This T cell receptor (beta chain) came from a study of T cells in narcolepsy. About the research overall: Healthy controls were enrolled alongside patients with narcolepsy type 1 or type 2. Whole-study results and caveats: Same-patient CSF and blood CD4+ T cell clonotypes included HCRT-specific and TRIB2-specific autoreactive ones. Autoreactive clonotypes reportedly recurred in blood of same and different patients, not controls. Some memory CD4+ repertoires had no autoreactive clone sequences.

Here immunoSEQ multiplex PCR was the method, and the copy in TCRdb shows in-frame clones only, minus some. The sample carries 21,000 or so clones, roughly nine tenths recorded once. Deletions cut 7 bases from V and 4 bases from J, with 16 bases between. The CDR3 contains 15 residues. CDR1 is MNHNS and CDR2 is SASEGT in the germline V gene. As to this clone: Its antigen remains unknown.

This TCR was sampled from a human donor with narcolepsy. Sequenced sample: CD45RA- memory CD4+ T cells from PBMCs. This rearrangement joins TRBV6-1 to TRBJ2-2; TRBD1 is a possible D gene (5 bases). The CDR3 DNA sequence: TGTGCCAGCACAAGAAGGGAAGGGGCCACCGGGGAGCTGTTTTTT. It translates to CASTRREGATGELFF.